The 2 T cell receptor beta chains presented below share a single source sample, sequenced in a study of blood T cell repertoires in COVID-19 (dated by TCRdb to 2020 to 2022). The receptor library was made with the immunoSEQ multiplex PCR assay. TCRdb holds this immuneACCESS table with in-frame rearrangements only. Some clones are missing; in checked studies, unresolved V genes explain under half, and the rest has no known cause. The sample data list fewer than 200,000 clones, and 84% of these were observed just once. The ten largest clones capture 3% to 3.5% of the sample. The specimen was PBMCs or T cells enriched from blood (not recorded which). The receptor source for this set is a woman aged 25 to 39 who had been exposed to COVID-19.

The CDR3 region is CASSSTRDKDYQPQHF. As DNA, the CDR3 is TGTGCCAGCAGCTCCACCCGGGACAAGGACTATCAGCCCCAGCATTTT. The J gene is TRBJ1-5, the V gene TRBV7-9; D might be TRBD1 (6 bases). CDR3 size: 16 residues. Trimming took off 4 bases at V and 5 bases at J, with 18 bases between the two ends. The germline V gene encodes CDR1 SEHNR and CDR2 FQNEAQ (reference sequence).

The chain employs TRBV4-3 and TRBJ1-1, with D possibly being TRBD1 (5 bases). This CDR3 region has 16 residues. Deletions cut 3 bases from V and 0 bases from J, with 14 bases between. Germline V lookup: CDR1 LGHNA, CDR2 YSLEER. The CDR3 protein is CASSHPSGGMNTEAFF. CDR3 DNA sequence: TGCGCCAGCAGCCATCCCTCGGGGGGGATGAACACTGAAGCTTTCTTT.